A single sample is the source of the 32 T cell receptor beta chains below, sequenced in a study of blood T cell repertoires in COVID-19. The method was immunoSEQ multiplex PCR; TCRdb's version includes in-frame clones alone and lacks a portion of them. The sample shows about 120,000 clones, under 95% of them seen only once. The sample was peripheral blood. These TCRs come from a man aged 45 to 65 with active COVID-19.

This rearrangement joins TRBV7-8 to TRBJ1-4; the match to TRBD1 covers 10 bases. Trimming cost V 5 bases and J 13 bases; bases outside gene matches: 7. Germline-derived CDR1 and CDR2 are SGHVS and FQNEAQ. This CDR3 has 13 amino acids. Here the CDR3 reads CASSLDRGSGLFF. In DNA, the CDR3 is TGTGCCAGCAGCCTGGACAGGGGGTCGGGACTGTTTTTT.

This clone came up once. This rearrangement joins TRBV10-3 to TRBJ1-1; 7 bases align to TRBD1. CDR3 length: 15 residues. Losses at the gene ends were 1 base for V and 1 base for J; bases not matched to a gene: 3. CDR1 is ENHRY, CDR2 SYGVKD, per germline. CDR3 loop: CAISELGTENTEAFF. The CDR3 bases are TGTGCCATCAGTGAGTTGGGGACAGAGAACACTGAAGCTTTCTTT.

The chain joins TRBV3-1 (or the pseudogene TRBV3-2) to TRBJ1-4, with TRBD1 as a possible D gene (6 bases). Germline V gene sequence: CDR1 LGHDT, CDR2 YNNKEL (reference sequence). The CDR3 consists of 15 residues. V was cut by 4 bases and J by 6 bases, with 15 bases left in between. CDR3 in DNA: TGTGCCAGCAGCCTAAGGGGGGGCTCGGATGAAAAACTGTTTTTT. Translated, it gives CASSLRGGSDEKLFF.

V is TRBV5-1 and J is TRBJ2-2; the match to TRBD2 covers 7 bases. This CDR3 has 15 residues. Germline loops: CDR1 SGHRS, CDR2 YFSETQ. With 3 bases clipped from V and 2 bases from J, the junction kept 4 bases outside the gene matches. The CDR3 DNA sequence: TGCGCCAGCAGCTCACGCGGGAGAAACACCGGGGAGCTGTTTTTT. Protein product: CASSSRGRNTGELFF.

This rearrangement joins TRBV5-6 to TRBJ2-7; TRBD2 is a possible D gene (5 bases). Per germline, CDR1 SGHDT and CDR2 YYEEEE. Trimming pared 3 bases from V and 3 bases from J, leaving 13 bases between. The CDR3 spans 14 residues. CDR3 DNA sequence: TGTGCCAGCAGCTCCGGACCCGGGGTCTACGAGCAGTACTTC. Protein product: CASSSGPGVYEQYF. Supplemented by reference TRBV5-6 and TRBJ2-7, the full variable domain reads DAGVTQSPTHLIKTRGQQVTLRCSPKSGHDTVSWYQQALGQGPQFIFQYYEEEERQRGNFPDRFSGHQFPNYSSELNVNALLLGDSALYLCASSSGPGVYEQYFGPGTRLTVT.

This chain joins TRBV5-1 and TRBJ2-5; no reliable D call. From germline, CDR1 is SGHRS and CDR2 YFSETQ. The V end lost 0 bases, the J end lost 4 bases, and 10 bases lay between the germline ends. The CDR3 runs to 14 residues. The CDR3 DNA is TGCGCCAGCAGCTTGGTGGCTAGTCCAGAGACCCAGTACTTC. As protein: CASSLVASPETQYF.

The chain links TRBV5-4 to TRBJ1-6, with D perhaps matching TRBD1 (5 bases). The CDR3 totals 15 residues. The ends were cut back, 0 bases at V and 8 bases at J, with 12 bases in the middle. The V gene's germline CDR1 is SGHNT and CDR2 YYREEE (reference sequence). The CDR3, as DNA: TGTGCCAGCAGCTTGGAAGGGACTAAAGATTCACCCCTCCACTTT. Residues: CASSLEGTKDSPLHF.

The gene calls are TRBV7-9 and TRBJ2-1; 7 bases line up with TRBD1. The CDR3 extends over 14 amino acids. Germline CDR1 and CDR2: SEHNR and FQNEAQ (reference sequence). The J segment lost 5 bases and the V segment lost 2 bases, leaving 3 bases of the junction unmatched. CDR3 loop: CASSLLGQDNEQFF. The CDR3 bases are TGTGCCAGCAGCTTACTAGGACAGGACAATGAGCAGTTCTTC.

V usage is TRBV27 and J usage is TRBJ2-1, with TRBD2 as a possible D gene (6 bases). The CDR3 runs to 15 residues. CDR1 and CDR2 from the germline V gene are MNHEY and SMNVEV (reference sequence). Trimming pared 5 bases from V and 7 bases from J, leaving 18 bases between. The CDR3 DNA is TGTGCCAGCAGTCCCTTCCTGGCGGGACTTAATGAGCAGTTCTTC. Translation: CASSPFLAGLNEQFF.

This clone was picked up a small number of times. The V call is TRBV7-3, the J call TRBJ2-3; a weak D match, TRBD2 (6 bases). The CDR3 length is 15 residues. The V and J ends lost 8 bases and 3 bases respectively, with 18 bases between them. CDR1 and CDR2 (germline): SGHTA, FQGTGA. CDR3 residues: CASRPRGIDTDTQYF. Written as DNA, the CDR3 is TGTGCCAGCCGACCCCGGGGGATAGATACAGATACGCAGTATTTT.

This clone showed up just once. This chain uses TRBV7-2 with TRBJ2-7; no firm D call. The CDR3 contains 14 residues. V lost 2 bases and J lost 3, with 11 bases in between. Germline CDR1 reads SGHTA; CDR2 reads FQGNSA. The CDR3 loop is CASSLFSNHYEQYF. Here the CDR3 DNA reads TGTGCCAGCAGCTTATTCTCTAATCACTACGAGCAGTACTTC.

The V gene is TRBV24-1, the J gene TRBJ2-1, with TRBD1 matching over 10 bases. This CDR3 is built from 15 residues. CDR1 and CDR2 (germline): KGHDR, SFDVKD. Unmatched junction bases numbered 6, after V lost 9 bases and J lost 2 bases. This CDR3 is CATGSDRGTYNEQFF. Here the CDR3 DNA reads TGTGCCACCGGCTCGGACAGGGGGACCTACAATGAGCAGTTCTTC.

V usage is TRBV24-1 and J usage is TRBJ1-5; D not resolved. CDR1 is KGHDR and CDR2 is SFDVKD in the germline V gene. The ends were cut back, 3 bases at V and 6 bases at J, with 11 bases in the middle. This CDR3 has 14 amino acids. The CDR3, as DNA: TGTGCCACCAGTGATCGGGGTTTCGGTCAGCCCCAGCATTTT. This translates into CATSDRGFGQPQHF.

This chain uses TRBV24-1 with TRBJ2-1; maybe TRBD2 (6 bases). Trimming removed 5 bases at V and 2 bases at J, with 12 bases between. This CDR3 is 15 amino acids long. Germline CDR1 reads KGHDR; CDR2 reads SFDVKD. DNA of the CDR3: TGTGCCACCAGTGGGAGGGAGTGGCCCTACAATGAGCAGTTCTTC. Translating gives CATSGREWPYNEQFF.

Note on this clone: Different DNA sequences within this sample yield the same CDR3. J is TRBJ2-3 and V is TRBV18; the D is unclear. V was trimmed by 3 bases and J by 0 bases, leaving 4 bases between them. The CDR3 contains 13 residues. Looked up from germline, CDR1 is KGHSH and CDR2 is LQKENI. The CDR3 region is CASSPSSTDTQYF. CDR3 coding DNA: TGTGCCAGCTCACCGTCTAGCACAGATACGCAGTATTTT. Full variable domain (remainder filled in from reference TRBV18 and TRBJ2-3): NAGVMQNPRHLVRRRGQEARLRCSPMKGHSHVYWYRQLPEEGLKFMVYLQKENIIDESGMPKERFSAEFPKEGPSILRIQQVVRGDSAAYFCASSPSSTDTQYFGPGTRLTVL.

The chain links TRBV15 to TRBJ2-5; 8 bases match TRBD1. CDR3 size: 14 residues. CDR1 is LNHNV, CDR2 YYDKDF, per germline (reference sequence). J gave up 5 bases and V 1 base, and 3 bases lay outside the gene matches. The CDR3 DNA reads TGTGCCACCAGCAGAGGACAGGGGATGGAGACCCAGTACTTC. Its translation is CATSRGQGMETQYF.

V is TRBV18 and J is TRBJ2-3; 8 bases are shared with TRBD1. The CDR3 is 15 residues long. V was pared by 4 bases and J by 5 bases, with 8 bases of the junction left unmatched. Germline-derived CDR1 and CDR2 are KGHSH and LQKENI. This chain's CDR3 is CASSRDRIRLDTQYF. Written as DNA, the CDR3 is TGTGCCAGCTCACGGGACAGGATACGTCTAGATACGCAGTATTTT.

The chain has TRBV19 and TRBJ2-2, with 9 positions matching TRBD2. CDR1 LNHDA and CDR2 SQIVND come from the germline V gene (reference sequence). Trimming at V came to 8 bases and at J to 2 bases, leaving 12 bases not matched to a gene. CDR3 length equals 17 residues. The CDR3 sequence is CASAGSSGVFNTGELFF. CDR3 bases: TGTGCCAGTGCGGGGTCTAGCGGGGTCTTTAACACCGGGGAGCTGTTTTTT.

The CDR3 nucleotides are TGTGCCAGCACTTTACGGGGGGCGAACACTGAAGCTTTCTTT. Encoded protein: CASTLRGANTEAFF. This chain links TRBV6-5 with TRBJ1-1, with D tentatively TRBD1 (6 bases). V was shortened by 7 bases and J by 1 base, with 13 bases between the two germline ends. The germline V gene encodes CDR1 MNHEY and CDR2 SVGAGI. The CDR3 consists of 14 residues.

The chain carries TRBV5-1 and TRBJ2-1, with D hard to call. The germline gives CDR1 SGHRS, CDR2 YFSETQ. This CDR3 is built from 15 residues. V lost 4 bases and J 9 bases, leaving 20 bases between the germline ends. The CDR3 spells CASSVTTGSPLEQFF. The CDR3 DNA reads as TGCGCCAGCAGCGTAACAACCGGGTCGCCGCTTGAGCAGTTCTTC.

The DNA of the CDR3 is TGTGCCAGTGGGGGCAGTTTGAATCAGCCCCAGCATTTT. It specifies CASGGSLNQPQHF. This rearrangement joins TRBV2 to TRBJ1-5; D perhaps matches TRBD1 (6 bases). This CDR3 contains 13 residues. Germline-derived CDR1 and CDR2 are SNHLY and FYNNEI. Trimming shortened V by 9 bases and J by 4 bases, and 13 bases separated the two germline ends.

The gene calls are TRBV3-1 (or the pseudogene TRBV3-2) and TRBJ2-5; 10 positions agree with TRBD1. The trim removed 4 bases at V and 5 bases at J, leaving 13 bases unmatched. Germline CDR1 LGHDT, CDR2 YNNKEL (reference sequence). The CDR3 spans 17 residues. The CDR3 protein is CASSRPARDRGGETQYF. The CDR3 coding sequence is TGTGCCAGCAGCCGCCCTGCCCGGGACAGGGGTGGGGAGACCCAGTACTTC.

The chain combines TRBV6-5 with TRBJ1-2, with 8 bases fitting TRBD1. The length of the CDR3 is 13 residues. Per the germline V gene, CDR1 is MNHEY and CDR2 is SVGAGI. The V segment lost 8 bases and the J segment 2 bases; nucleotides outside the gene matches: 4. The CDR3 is CASSGGRNYGYTF. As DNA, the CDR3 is TGTGCCAGCTCAGGGGGCCGCAACTATGGCTACACCTTC.

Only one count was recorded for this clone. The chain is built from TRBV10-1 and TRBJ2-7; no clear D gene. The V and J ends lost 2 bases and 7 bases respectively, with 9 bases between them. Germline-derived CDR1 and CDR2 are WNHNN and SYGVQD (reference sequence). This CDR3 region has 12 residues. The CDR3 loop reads CASSEPPGEQYF. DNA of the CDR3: TGCGCCAGCAGTGAGCCCCCCGGGGAGCAGTACTTC.

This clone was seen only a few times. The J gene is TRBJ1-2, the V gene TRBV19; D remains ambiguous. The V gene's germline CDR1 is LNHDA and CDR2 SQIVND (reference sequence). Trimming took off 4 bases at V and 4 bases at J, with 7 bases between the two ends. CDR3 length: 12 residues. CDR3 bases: TGTGCCAGTAGTAACAGTAGCTATGGCTACACCTTC. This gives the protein CASSNSSYGYTF.

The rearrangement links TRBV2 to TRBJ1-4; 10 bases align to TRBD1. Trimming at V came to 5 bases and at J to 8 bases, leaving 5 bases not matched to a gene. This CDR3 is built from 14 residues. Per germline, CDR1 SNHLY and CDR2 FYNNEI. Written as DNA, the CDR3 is TGTGCCAGCAGTCTGGACAGGGGGTGGGAAAAACTGTTTTTT. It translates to CASSLDRGWEKLFF.

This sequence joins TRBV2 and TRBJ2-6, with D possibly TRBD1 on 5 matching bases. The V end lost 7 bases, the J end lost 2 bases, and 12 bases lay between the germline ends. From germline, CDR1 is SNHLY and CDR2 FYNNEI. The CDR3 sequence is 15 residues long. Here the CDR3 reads CASKFQGPGANVLTF. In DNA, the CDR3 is TGTGCCAGCAAGTTTCAGGGCCCTGGGGCCAACGTCCTGACTTTC.

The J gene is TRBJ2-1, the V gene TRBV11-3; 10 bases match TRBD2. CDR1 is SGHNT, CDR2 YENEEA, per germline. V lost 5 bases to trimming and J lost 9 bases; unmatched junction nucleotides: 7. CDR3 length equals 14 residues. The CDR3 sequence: CASSLSGRVTEQFF. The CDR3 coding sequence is TGTGCCAGCAGCCTGAGCGGGAGGGTTACTGAGCAGTTCTTC.

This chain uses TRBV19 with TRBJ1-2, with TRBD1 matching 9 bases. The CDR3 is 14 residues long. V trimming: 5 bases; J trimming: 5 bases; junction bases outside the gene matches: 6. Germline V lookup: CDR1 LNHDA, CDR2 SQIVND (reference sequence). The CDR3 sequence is CASSVDRGGYGYTF. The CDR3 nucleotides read TGTGCCAGTAGTGTGGACAGGGGTGGATATGGCTACACCTTC.

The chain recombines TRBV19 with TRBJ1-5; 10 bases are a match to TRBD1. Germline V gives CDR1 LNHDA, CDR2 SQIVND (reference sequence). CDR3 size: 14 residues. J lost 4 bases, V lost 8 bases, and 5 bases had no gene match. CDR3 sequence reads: CASSTGGPNQPQHF. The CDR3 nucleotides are TGTGCCAGTTCGACAGGGGGCCCGAATCAGCCCCAGCATTTT.

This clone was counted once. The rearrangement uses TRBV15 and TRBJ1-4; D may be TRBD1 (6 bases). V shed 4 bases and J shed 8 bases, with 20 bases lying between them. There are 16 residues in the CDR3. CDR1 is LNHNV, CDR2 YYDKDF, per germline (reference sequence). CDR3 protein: CATSKGLRNRDEKLFF. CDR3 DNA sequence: TGTGCCACCAGCAAGGGGTTAAGGAACAGGGACGAAAAACTGTTTTTT.

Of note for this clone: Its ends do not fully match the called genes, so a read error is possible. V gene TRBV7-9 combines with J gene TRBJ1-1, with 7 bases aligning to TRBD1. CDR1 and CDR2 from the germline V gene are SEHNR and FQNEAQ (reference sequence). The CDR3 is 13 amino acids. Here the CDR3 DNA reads TGTGCCAGCAGCTTAGCTATCTCGGCAGGGGGGTACTTT. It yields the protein CASSLAISAGGYF.